This T cell receptor (beta chain) was captured by sequencing in a study of OX40 agonist ivuxolimab in advanced cancers. Sequenced by immunoSEQ multiplex PCR; TCRdb stores in-frame clones only, minus some. The sample has 30,000 to 35,000 clones; 70% to 85% are singletons. The CDR3 sequence is 13 residues long. The germline gives CDR1 MNHEY, CDR2 SMNVEV (reference sequence). The V end lost 3 bases, the J end lost 4 bases, and 9 bases lay between the germline ends. This specimen was CD4+ or CD8+ T cells sorted from blood, taken in a trial of the OX40 agonist ivuxolimab. The rearrangement links TRBV27 to TRBJ1-2, with unresolved D. The receptor was derived from an adult with an advanced solid tumor such as melanoma, head and neck, liver or kidney cancer. In DNA, the CDR3 is TGTGCCAGCAGTTTGGGGTTAGGCTATGGCTACACCTTC. Translating gives CASSLGLGYGYTF.